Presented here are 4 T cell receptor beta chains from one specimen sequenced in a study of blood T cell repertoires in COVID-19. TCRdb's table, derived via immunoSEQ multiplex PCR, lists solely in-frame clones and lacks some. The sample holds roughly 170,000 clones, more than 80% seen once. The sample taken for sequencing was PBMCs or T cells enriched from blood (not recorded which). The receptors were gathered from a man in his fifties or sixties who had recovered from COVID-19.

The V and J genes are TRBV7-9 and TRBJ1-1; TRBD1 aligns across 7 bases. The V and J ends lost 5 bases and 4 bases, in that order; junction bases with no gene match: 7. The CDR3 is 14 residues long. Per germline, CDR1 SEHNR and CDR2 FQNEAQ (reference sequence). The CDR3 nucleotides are TGTGCCAGCAGCCGACCGGGACAGAGCACTGAAGCTTTCTTT. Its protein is CASSRPGQSTEAFF. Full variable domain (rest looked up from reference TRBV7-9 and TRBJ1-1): DTGVSQNPRHKITKRGQNVTFRCDPISEHNRLYWYRQTLGQGPEFLTYFQNEAQLEKSRLLSDRFSAERPKGSFSTLEIQRTEQGDSAMYLCASSRPGQSTEAFFGQGTRLTVV.

The CDR3 loop reads CASSQRGAHNSPLHF. DNA of the CDR3: TGCGCCAGCAGCCAGCGGGGGGCGCATAATTCACCCCTCCACTTT. The chain employs TRBV5-1 and TRBJ1-6; TRBD1 might be the D (6 bases). Germline V CDR1 and CDR2: SGHRS, YFSETQ. The ends were cut back, 4 bases at V and 5 bases at J, with 13 bases in the middle. The CDR3 covers 15 residues.

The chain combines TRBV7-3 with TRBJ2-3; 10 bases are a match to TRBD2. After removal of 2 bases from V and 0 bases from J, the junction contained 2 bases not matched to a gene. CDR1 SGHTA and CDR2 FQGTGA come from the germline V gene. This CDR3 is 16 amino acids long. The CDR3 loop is CASSLGLAASTDTQYF. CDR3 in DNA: TGTGCCAGCAGCTTAGGACTAGCGGCTAGCACAGATACGCAGTATTTT.

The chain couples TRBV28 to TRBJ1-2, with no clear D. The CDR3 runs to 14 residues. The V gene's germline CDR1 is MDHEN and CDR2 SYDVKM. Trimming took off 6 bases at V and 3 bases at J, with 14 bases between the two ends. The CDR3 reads CASRQLSDYYGYTF. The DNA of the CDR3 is TGTGCCAGCAGGCAGTTGTCTGATTACTATGGCTACACCTTC.